A single sample gave rise to the 26 T cell receptor beta chains below, sequenced in a study of blood T cell repertoires in COVID-19. The repertoire was sequenced with immunoSEQ multiplex PCR; TCRdb's copy has only in-frame clones and lacks some. The sample has hundreds of thousands of clones, under 85% seen once. The sample consisted of peripheral blood. Source of these receptors: a woman between 25 and 40 years old with COVID-19, enrolled during active disease.

The V and J genes are TRBV13 and TRBJ1-1, with 11 bases aligning to TRBD1. The germline V gene encodes CDR1 PRHDT and CDR2 FYEKMQ (reference sequence). The trim removed 5 bases at V and 9 bases at J, leaving 11 bases unmatched. This CDR3 is 15 amino acids long. The DNA for the CDR3 is TGTGCCAGCAGCCCCTTGGGACAGGGGGTAGGGCAAGCTTTCTTT. It specifies CASSPLGQGVGQAFF.

On this clone itself: Different DNA sequences within this sample yield the same CDR3. The rearrangement joins TRBV7-9 to TRBJ2-7; the D gene is possibly TRBD1 (6 bases). The CDR3 sequence is 12 residues long. Germline V gene data show CDR1 as SEHNR and CDR2 as FQNEAQ (reference sequence). The ends were cut back, 5 bases at V and 3 bases at J, with 8 bases in the middle. DNA of the CDR3: TGTGCCAGCAGCGACAGGTACTACGAGCAGTACTTC. It specifies CASSDRYYEQYF.

This clone was seen a few times. The chain is built from TRBV29-1 and TRBJ1-1; 10 positions agree with TRBD1. Germline V gene data show CDR1 as SQVTM and CDR2 as ANQGSEA. The CDR3 is made up of 12 amino acids. V lost 7 bases to trimming and J lost 5 bases; unmatched junction nucleotides: 4. The CDR3 protein is CSGWTGGTEAFF. CDR3 sequence (DNA): TGCAGCGGCTGGACAGGGGGAACTGAAGCTTTCTTT.

The chain joins TRBV6-1 to TRBJ2-2; 10 nucleotides match TRBD1. Germline V lookup: CDR1 MNHNS, CDR2 SASEGT. V shed 4 bases and J 3 bases; nucleotides not matched to a gene: 14. The CDR3 runs 19 residues. CDR3 bases: TGTGCCAGCAGTGCTGGACAGGGGGTTCATTTAAGGTACACCGGGGAGCTGTTTTTT. Translating it yields CASSAGQGVHLRYTGELFF.

This clone has a single count. CDR3 protein: CASSQRQGWSGNTIYF. CDR3 sequence (DNA): TGTGCCAGCAGCCAAAGACAGGGGTGGTCTGGAAACACCATATATTTT. The gene calls are TRBV5-4 and TRBJ1-3; 8 nucleotides align to TRBD1. After removal of 4 bases from V and 1 base from J, the junction contained 7 bases not matched to a gene. The germline CDR1 and CDR2 sequences are SGHNT and YYREEE (reference sequence). CDR3 length equals 16 residues.

The chain combines TRBV27 with TRBJ1-1; D may be TRBD1 (5 bases). Germline V gene data show CDR1 as MNHEY and CDR2 as SMNVEV (reference sequence). Trimming pared 5 bases from V and 5 bases from J, leaving 15 bases between. The CDR3 runs 14 residues. The CDR3 is CASSPGGRWTEAFF. For the CDR3, the DNA is TGTGCCAGCAGTCCTGGGGGGAGGTGGACTGAAGCTTTCTTT.

V usage is TRBV20-1 and J usage is TRBJ2-7; TRBD2 matches at 7 bases. The junction had 1 base not matched to a gene; V was cut back by 4 bases and J by 4 bases. CDR1 and CDR2 (germline): DFQATT, SNEGSKA (reference sequence). The CDR3 sequence is 11 residues long. Here the CDR3 reads CSAMGLYEQYF. CDR3 DNA sequence: TGCAGTGCTATGGGACTATACGAGCAGTACTTC.

This chain joins TRBV18 and TRBJ1-1; no firm D call. Trimming took 8 bases from V and 1 from J, leaving 20 bases between them. This CDR3 region has 16 residues. Germline lookup yields CDR1 KGHSH and CDR2 LQKENI. CDR3 amino acids: CASQSLPGPRNTEAFF. DNA of the CDR3: TGTGCCAGCCAAAGCCTTCCAGGTCCGCGGAACACTGAAGCTTTCTTT.

The rearrangement joins TRBV20-1 to TRBJ2-1; TRBD2 aligns across 10 bases. Trimming removed 3 bases from V and 6 bases from J; junction bases left unmatched: 5. Germline V gene lookup returns CDR1 DFQATT and CDR2 SNEGSKA (reference sequence). The CDR3 has 14 amino acids. The CDR3 DNA is TGCAGTGCTAGTATCACTAGCGGGGTCAATGAGCAGTTCTTC. Protein sequence: CSASITSGVNEQFF.

This clone was counted a single time. This rearrangement joins TRBV6-1 to TRBJ1-1; D might be TRBD1 (6 bases). The length of the CDR3 is 14 residues. V gave up 0 bases and J gave up 11 bases, with 16 bases separating them. Germline values: CDR1 MNHNS, CDR2 SASEGT. CDR3 nucleotides: TGTGCCAGCAGTGAAGCGTGGTGGGGGGGGGCGGCTTTCTTT. As protein: CASSEAWWGGAAFF.

This clone was seen just once. Written as DNA, the CDR3 is TGTGCCAGTAGTATCCGACAGGGAACCTCCTATAATTCACCCCTCCACTTT. This translates into CASSIRQGTSYNSPLHF. This chain joins TRBV19 and TRBJ1-6, with 7 bases identical to TRBD1. The CDR3 has 17 amino acids. The germline V gene has CDR1 LNHDA and CDR2 SQIVND (reference sequence). V was clipped by 3 bases and J by 0 bases; unmatched bases: 5.

At least ten counts were recorded for this clone. Within the sample, other DNA sequences also encode this same CDR3. The CDR3: CASSPRTSGSSYNEQFF. CDR3 sequence (DNA): TGCGCCAGCAGCCCCCGGACTAGCGGTAGCTCCTACAATGAGCAGTTCTTC. The gene calls are TRBV4-1 and TRBJ2-1, with 10 bases identical to TRBD2. Germline CDR1 MGHRA, CDR2 YSYEKL. J was trimmed by 0 bases and V by 4 bases; bases with no gene match: 6. This CDR3 contains 17 residues.

This chain connects TRBV27 to TRBJ1-6, with TRBD1 as a possible D gene (5 bases). Germline V gene data show CDR1 as MNHEY and CDR2 as SMNVEV (reference sequence). The CDR3 is made up of 12 amino acids. The germline V and J ends were trimmed by 6 bases and 9 bases, with 9 bases remaining between them. The CDR3 DNA follows: TGTGCCAGCAGGGGGCCCGTTTCACCCCTCCACTTT. Translated: CASRGPVSPLHF.

This chain uses TRBV30 with TRBJ2-5, with D tentatively TRBD1 (6 bases). Germline CDR1 GTSNPN, CDR2 SVGIG (reference sequence). The CDR3 consists of 14 residues. V gave up 4 bases and J gave up 1 base, with 13 bases separating them. This CDR3 reads CAWTEGQFQETQYF. The CDR3 DNA reads TGTGCCTGGACAGAAGGACAGTTCCAAGAGACCCAGTACTTC. The full variable domain, rest sourced from reference TRBV30 and TRBJ2-5, is SQTIHQWPATLVQPVGSPLSLECTVEGTSNPNLYWYRQAAGRGLQLLFYSVGIGQISSEVPQNLSASRPQDRQFILSSKKLLLSDSGFYLCAWTEGQFQETQYFGPGTRLLVL.

This sequence joins TRBV7-2 and TRBJ1-3, with 7 bases fitting TRBD1. The CDR3 totals 16 residues. The V gene end was trimmed by 2 bases and the J gene end by 7 bases; junction bases not matched to a gene: 11. Germline lookup yields CDR1 SGHTA and CDR2 FQGNSA. DNA of the CDR3: TGTGCCAGCAGCTTAAGTTTAAGGGGGCGAAGTAACACCATATATTTT. Protein sequence: CASSLSLRGRSNTIYF.

This sequence joins TRBV5-5 and TRBJ2-7, with unresolved D. The CDR3 runs to 13 residues. The V and J ends lost 0 bases and 3 bases respectively, with 7 bases between them. The germline CDR1 and CDR2 sequences are SGHKS and YYEKEE (reference sequence). This chain's CDR3 is CASSLGPNYEQYF. The CDR3 DNA reads TGTGCCAGCAGCTTGGGGCCGAACTACGAGCAGTACTTC.

The chain joins TRBV9 to TRBJ2-5; 9 nucleotides match TRBD2. This CDR3 has 14 amino acids. Germline CDR1 reads SGDLS; CDR2 reads YYNGEE. V was pared by 3 bases and J by 5 bases, with 5 bases of the junction left unmatched. The CDR3 sequence is CASSGGGATETQYF. Here the CDR3 DNA reads TGTGCCAGCAGCGGCGGGGGGGCCACGGAGACCCAGTACTTC.

This clone was counted between two and nine times. This chain connects TRBV11-3 to TRBJ2-1; D perhaps matches TRBD2 (5 bases). Deletions cut 6 bases from V and 2 bases from J, with 8 bases between. Germline CDR1 SGHNT, CDR2 YENEEA. The CDR3 consists of 13 residues. The CDR3 DNA is TGTGCCAGCAGTTTCGGGACCTACAATGAGCAGTTCTTC. Amino acids: CASSFGTYNEQFF.

The gene calls are TRBV4-3 and TRBJ2-6, with 7 bases identical to TRBD1. Germline CDR1 and CDR2: LGHNA and YSLEER. V was pared by 1 base and J by 1 base, with 7 bases of the junction left unmatched. The CDR3 runs 18 residues. Here the CDR3 DNA reads TGCGCCAGCAGCCAAGGAGACAGGGTGGGGTCTGGGGCCAACGTCCTGACTTTC. Its translation is CASSQGDRVGSGANVLTF.

The chain has TRBV7-2 and TRBJ2-2, with 7 bases fitting TRBD1. Germline V gene lookup returns CDR1 SGHTA and CDR2 FQGNSA. This CDR3 contains 16 residues. V was clipped by 5 bases and J by 4 bases; unmatched bases: 10. The CDR3 DNA is TGTGCCAGCAGCCCGACCGGGACAGTAGGCACCGGGGAGCTGTTTTTT. Translating gives CASSPTGTVGTGELFF. Full variable domain (missing parts from reference TRBV7-2 and TRBJ2-2): GAGVSQSPSNKVTEKGKDVELRCDPISGHTALYWYRQSLGQGLEFLIYFQGNSAPDKSGLPSDRFSAERTGGSVSTLTIQRTQQEDSAVYLCASSPTGTVGTGELFFGEGSRLTVL.

The chain employs TRBV23-1 and TRBJ2-5; perhaps TRBD2 as D (6 bases). TRBV23-1 is an ORF, and what it does is uncertain. This CDR3 comprises 15 residues. V was shortened by 3 bases and J by 5 bases, with 16 bases between the two germline ends. Here the CDR3 DNA reads TGCGCCAGCAGTCATCAACGACTAGGTCAGGAGACCCAGTACTTC. Its translation is CASSHQRLGQETQYF.

The gene calls are TRBV14 and TRBJ2-3; 9 positions match TRBD1. V lost 5 bases and J lost 6; bases outside the gene matches: 6. Germline values: CDR1 SGHDN, CDR2 FVKESK. The CDR3 covers 14 residues. The CDR3 DNA reads TGTGCCAGCAGCTCGGACAGGGGATGGGATACGCAGTATTTT. Translation: CASSSDRGWDTQYF.

The chain links TRBV23-1 to TRBJ1-6; D perhaps matches TRBD1 (5 bases). TRBV23-1 is marked as an open reading frame, function uncertain. The CDR3 has 14 residues. With 10 bases removed from V and 8 bases from J, the gap between germline ends came to 18 bases. The DNA of the CDR3 is TGCGCCACCCGGCTGGGGGGGGGATATTCACCCCTCCACTTT. It translates to CATRLGGGYSPLHF.

As for this clone: Distinct nucleotide sequences in the sample also encode this CDR3. This chain links TRBV4-3 with TRBJ2-7; 11 positions agree with TRBD2. The germline V gene has CDR1 LGHNA and CDR2 YSLEER. J gave up 1 base and V 6 bases, and 5 bases lay outside the gene matches. CDR3 length: 15 residues. CDR3 bases: TGCGCCAGCAGTCTCAGACTAGCGGGATCCTACGAGCAGTACTTC. This translates into CASSLRLAGSYEQYF.

This clone was counted a few times. The rearrangement uses TRBV7-9 and TRBJ1-1, with 7 bases fitting TRBD1. This CDR3 is built from 14 residues. J lost 0 bases, V lost 5 bases, and 3 bases had no gene match. The V gene's germline CDR1 is SEHNR and CDR2 FQNEAQ (reference sequence). The CDR3 DNA sequence: TGTGCCAGCAGCCCGGGACAGATGAACACTGAAGCTTTCTTT. Translation: CASSPGQMNTEAFF.

In its sample, this clone was seen a few times. This chain connects TRBV3-1 (or the pseudogene TRBV3-2) to TRBJ2-3; 10 nucleotides line up with TRBD2. This CDR3 contains 16 residues. Germline CDR1 is LGHDT and CDR2 is YNNKEL (reference sequence). The ends lost 4 bases at V and 5 bases at J; junction bases unmatched: 9. The CDR3 sequence is CASSLQRGGAGDTQYF. The CDR3 bases are TGTGCCAGCAGCCTTCAGCGGGGGGGGGCCGGAGATACGCAGTATTTT.